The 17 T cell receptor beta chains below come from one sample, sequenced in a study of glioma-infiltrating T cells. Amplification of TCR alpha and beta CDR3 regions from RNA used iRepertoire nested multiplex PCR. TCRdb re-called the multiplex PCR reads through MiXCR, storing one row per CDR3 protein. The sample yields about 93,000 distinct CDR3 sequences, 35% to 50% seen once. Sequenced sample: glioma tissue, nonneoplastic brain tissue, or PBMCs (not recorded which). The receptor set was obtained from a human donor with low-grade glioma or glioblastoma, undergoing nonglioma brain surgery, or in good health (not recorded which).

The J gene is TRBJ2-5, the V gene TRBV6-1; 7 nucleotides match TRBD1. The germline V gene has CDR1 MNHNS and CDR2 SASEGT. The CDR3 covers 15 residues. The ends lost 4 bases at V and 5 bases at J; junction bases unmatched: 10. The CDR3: CASSAPGTEFETQYF. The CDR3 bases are TGTGCCAGCAGTGCCCCCGGGACAGAGTTCGAGACCCAGTACTTC.

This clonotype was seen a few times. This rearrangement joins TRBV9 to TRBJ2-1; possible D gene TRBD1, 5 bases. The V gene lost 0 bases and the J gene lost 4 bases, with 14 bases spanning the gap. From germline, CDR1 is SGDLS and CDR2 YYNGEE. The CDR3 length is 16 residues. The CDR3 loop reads CASSVASQGLYNEQFF. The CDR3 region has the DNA TGTGCCAGCAGCGTAGCCAGTCAGGGTTTGTACAATGAGCAGTTCTTC.

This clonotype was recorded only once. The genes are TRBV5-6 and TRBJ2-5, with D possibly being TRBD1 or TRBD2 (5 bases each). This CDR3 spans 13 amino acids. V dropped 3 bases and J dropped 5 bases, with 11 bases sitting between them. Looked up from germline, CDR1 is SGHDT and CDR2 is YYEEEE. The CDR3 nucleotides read TGTGCCAGCAGCTCGGCAGGGACGGAGACCCAGTACTTC. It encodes CASSSAGTETQYF.

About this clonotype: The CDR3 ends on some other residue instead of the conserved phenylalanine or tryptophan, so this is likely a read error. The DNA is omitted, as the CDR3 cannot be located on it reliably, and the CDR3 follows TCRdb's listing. The CDR3 here is CASSLSLPSGTVEGKLVL. This sequence joins TRBV28 and TRBJ1-4; the D call TRBD1 from the table was never checked on the DNA. Counting both end residues, the CDR3 totals 18 amino acids. From germline, CDR1 is MDHEN and CDR2 SYDVKM.

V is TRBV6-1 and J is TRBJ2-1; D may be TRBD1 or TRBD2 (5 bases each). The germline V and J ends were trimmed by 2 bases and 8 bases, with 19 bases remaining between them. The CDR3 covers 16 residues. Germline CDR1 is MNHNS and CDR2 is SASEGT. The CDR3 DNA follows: TGTGCCAGCAGTGAAAATCTCGGGACCCCGTTCGATGAGCAGTTCTTC. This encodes CASSENLGTPFDEQFF.

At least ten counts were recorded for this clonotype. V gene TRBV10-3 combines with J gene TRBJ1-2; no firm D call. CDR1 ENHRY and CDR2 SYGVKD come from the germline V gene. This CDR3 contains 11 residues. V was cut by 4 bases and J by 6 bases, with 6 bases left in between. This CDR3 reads CAISADHGYTF. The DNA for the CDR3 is TGTGCCATCAGTGCCGACCATGGCTACACCTTC.

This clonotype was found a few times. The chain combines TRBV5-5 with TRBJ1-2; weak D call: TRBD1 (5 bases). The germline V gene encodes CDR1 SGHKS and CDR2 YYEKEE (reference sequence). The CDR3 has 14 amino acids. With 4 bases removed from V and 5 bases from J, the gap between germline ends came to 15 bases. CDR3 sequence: CASSAGSGPYGYTF. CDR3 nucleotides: TGTGCCAGCAGCGCAGGGTCTGGTCCTTATGGCTACACCTTC.

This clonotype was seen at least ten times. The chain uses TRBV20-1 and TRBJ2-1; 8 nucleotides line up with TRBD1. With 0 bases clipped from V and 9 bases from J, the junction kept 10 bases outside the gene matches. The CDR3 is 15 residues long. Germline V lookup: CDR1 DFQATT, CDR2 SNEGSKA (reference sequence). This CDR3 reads CSARDETGAVGEQFF. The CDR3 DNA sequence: TGCAGTGCTAGAGATGAGACAGGGGCGGTGGGTGAGCAGTTCTTC.

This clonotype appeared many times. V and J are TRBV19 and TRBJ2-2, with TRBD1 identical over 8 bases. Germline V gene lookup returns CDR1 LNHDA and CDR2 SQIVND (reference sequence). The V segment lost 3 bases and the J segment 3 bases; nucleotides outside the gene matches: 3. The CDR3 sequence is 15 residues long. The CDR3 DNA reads TGTGCCAGTAGTATGGTGGACAGGGACACCGGGGAGCTGTTTTTT. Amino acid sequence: CASSMVDRDTGELFF.

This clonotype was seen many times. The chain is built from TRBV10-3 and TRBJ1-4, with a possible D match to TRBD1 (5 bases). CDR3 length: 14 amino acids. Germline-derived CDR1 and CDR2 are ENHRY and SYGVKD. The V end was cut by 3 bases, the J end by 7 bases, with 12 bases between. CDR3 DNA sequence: TGTGCCATCAGTGAAGGGACCCTAAGTGAAAAACTGTTTTTT. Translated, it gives CAISEGTLSEKLFF.

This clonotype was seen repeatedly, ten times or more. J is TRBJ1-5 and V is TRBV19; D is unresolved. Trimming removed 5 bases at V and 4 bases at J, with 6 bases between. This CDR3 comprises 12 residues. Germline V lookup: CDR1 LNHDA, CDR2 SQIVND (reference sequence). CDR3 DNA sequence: TGTGCCAGTAGTCCAATAAATCAGCCCCAGCATTTT. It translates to CASSPINQPQHF.

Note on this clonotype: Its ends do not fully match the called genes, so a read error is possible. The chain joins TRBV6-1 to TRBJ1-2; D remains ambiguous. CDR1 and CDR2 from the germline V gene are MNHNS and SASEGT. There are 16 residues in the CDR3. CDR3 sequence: CASSPFTIQKNCGYNF. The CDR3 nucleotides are TGTGCCAGCAGTCCGTTTACCATTCAGAAAAACTGTGGCTACAACTTC.

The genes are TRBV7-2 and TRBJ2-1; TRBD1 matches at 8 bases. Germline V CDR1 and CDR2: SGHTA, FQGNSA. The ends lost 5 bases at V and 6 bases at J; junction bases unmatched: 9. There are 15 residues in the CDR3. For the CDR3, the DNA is TGTGCCAGCAGCGGGGTGGGACAGGCGGGCAATGAGCAGTTCTTC. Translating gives CASSGVGQAGNEQFF.

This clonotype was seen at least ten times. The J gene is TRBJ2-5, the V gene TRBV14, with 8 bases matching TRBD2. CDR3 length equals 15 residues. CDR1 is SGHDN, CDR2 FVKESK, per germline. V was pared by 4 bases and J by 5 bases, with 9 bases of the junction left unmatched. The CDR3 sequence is CASSLTSGRVETQYF. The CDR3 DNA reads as TGTGCCAGCAGCCTAACGAGCGGGAGAGTGGAGACCCAGTACTTC.

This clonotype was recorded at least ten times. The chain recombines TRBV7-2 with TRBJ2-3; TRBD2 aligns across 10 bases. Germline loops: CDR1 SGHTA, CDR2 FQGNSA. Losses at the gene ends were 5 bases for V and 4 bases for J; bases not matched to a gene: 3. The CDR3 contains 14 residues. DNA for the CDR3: TGTGCCAGCAGCCAGGGGACTAGCGCAGATACGCAGTATTTT. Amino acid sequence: CASSQGTSADTQYF.

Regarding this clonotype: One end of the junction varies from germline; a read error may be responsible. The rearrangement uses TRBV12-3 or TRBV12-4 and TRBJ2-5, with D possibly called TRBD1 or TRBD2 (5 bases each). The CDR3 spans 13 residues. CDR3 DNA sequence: TGTGTCAGCAGTTTGGGGGTTGGAGAGACCCAGTATTTC. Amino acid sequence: CVSSLGVGETQYF.

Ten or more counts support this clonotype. The CDR3 spells CSGGLERGINNEQFF. CDR3 nucleotides: TGCAGCGGGGGACTAGAGCGGGGGATAAACAATGAGCAGTTCTTC. This sequence joins TRBV29-1 and TRBJ2-1, with 8 bases aligning to TRBD2. CDR1 and CDR2 (germline): SQVTM, ANQGSEA. Trimming took 7 bases from V and 5 from J; bases not matched to a gene: 13. The CDR3 length is 15 residues.